Reported below is one T cell receptor (beta chain). These data are taken from a study of blood T cell repertoires in COVID-19. The repertoire was sequenced with immunoSEQ multiplex PCR; TCRdb's copy has only in-frame clones and lacks some. The profile shows roughly 140,000 clones, around 81% of them singletons. The CDR3 has 16 residues. V usage is TRBV21-1 and J usage is TRBJ2-3; the table calls TRBD1, which could not be checked here. TRBV21-1 is noted as a pseudogene. The source of this sequence is a human donor in a cohort sampled during active COVID-19. The source material was peripheral blood. CDR3 residues: CASSPMGRRPTDTQYF. The CDR3 DNA reads TGTGCCAGCAGCCCGATGGGGCGGCGCCCCACAGATACGCAGTATTTT.